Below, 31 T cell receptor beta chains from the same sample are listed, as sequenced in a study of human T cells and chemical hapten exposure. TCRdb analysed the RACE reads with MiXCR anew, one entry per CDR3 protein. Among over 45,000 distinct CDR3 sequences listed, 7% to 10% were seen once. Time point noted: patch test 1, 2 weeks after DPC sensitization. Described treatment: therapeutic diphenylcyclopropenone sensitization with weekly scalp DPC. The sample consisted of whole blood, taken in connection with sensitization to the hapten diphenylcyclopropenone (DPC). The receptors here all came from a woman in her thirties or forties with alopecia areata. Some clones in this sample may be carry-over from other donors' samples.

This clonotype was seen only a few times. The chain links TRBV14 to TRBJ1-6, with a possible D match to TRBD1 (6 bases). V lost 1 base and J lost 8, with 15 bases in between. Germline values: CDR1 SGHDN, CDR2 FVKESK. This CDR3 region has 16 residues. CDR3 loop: CASSQVWGRLDSPLHF. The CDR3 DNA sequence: TGTGCCAGCAGCCAAGTCTGGGGGCGCCTTGATTCACCCCTCCACTTT.

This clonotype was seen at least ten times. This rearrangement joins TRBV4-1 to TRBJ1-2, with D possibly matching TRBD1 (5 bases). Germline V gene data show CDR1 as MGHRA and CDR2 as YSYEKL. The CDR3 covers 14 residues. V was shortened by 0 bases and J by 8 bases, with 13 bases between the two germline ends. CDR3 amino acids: CASSQDWGVGGYTF. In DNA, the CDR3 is TGCGCCAGCAGCCAAGATTGGGGGGTCGGAGGCTACACCTTC.

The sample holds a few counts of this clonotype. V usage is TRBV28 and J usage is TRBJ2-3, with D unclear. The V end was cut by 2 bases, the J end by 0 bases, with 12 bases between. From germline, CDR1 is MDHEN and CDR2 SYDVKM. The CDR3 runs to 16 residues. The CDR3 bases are TGTGCCAGCAGTTTACCCGAGAACCCGAGCACAGATACGCAGTATTTT. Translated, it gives CASSLPENPSTDTQYF.

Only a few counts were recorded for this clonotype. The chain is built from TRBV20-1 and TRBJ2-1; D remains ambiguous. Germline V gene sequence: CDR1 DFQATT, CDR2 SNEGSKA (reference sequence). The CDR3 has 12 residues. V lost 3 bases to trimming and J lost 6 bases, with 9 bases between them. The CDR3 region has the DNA TGCAGTGCTAGCGAACTCCGCAATGAGCAGTTCTTC. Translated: CSASELRNEQFF.

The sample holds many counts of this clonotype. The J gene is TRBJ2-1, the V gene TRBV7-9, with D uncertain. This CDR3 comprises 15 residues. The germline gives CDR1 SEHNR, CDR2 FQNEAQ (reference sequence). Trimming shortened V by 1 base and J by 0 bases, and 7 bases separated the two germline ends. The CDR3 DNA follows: TGTGCCAGCAGCTTAGATTTAAGCTCCTACAATGAGCAGTTCTTC. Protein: CASSLDLSSYNEQFF. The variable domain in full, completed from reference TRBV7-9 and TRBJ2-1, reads DTGVSQNPRHKITKRGQNVTFRCDPISEHNRLYWYRQTLGQGPEFLTYFQNEAQLEKSRLLSDRFSAERPKGSFSTLEIQRTEQGDSAMYLCASSLDLSSYNEQFFGPGTRLTVL.

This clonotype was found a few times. CDR3 DNA: TGTGCCAGCAGTACGCACTCCCTCCGGGATCAGGTCGGGAGCACTGAAGCTTTCTTT. It encodes CASSTHSLRDQVGSTEAFF. The V gene is TRBV28, the J gene TRBJ1-1; D gene uncertain. CDR1 is MDHEN, CDR2 SYDVKM, per germline. The V end was cut by 5 bases, the J end by 4 bases, with 29 bases between. This CDR3 spans 19 amino acids.

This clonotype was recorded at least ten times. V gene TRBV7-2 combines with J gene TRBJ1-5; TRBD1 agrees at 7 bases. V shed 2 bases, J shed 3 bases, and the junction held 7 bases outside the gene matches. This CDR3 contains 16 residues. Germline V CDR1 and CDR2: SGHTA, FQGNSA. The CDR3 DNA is TGTGCCAGCAGCTTAATCGGGACAGCTAACAATCAGCCCCAGCATTTT. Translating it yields CASSLIGTANNQPQHF.

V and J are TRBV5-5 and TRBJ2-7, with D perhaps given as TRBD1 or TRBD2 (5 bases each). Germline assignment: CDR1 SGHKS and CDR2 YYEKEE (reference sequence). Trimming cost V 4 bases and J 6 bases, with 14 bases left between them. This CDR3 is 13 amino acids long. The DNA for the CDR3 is TGTGCCAGCAGCCCCACGGGGCAAAGCGAGCAGTACTTC. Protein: CASSPTGQSEQYF.

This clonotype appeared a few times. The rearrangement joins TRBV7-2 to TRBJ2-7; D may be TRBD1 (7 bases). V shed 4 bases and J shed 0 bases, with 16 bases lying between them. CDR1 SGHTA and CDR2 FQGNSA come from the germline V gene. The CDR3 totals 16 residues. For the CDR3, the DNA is TGTGCCAGCAGCTCTACAGGCGGGGACAGCTCCTACGAGCAGTACTTC. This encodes CASSSTGGDSSYEQYF.

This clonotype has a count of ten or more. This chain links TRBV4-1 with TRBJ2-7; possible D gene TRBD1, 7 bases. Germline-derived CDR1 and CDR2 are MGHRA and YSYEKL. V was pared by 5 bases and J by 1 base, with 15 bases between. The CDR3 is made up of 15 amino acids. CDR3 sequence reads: CASSSAGGQSYEQYF. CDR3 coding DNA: TGCGCCAGCAGCTCTGCCGGGGGACAGTCCTACGAGCAGTACTTC.

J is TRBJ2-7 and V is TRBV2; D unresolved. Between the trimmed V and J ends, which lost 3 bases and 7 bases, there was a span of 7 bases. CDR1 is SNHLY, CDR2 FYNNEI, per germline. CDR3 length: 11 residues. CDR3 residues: CASSESEEQYF. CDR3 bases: TGTGCCAGCAGTGAGAGCGAAGAGCAGTACTTC.

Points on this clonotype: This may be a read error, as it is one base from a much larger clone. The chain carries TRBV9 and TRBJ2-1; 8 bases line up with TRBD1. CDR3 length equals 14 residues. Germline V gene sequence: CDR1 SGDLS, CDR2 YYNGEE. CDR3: CTSSPTDRADEQFF. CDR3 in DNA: TGTACCAGCAGCCCGACGGACAGGGCCGATGAGCAGTTCTTC.

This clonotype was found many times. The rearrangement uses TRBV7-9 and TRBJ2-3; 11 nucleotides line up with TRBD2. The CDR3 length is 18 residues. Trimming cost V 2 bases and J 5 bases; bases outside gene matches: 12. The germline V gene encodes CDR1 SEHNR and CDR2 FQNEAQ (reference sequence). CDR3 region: CASSLPPTSGERGDTQYF. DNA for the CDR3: TGTGCCAGCAGCTTACCCCCGACTAGCGGGGAACGGGGAGATACGCAGTATTTT. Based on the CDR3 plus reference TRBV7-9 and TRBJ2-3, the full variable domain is DTGVSQNPRHKITKRGQNVTFRCDPISEHNRLYWYRQTLGQGPEFLTYFQNEAQLEKSRLLSDRFSAERPKGSFSTLEIQRTEQGDSAMYLCASSLPPTSGERGDTQYFGPGTRLTVL.

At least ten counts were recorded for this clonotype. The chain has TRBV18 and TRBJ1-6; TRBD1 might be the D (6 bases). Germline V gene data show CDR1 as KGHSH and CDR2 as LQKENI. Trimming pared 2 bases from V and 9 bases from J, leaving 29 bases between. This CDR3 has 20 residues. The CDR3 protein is CASSPISRTSLRDTGSPLHF. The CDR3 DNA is TGTGCCAGCTCACCAATCTCGCGCACCAGTTTACGGGACACCGGTTCACCCCTCCACTTT.

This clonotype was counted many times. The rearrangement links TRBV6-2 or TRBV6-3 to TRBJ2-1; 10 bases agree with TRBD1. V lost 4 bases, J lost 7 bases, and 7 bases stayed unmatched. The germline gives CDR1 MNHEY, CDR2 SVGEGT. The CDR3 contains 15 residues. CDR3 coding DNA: TGTGCCAGCAGTTTTGGGACAGGGGTTGGTAATGAGCAGTTCTTC. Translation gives CASSFGTGVGNEQFF.

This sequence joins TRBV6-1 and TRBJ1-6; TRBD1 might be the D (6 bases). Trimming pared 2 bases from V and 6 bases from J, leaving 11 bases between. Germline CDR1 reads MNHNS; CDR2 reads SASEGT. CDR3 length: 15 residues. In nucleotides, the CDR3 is TGTGCCAGCAGTGAAAGAGGACAGACTAATTCACCCCTCCACTTT. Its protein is CASSERGQTNSPLHF.

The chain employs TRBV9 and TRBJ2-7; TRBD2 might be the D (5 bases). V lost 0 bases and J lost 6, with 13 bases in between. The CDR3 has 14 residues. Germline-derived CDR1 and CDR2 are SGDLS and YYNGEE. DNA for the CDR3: TGTGCCAGCAGCGTAGGGTTTGCGGGTGTCGAGCAGTACTTC. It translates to CASSVGFAGVEQYF. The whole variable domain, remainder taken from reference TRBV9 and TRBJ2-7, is DSGVTQTPKHLITATGQRVTLRCSPRSGDLSVYWYQQSLDQGLQFLIQYYNGEERAKGNILERFSAQQFPDLHSELNLSSLELGDSALYFCASSVGFAGVEQYFGPGTRLTVT.

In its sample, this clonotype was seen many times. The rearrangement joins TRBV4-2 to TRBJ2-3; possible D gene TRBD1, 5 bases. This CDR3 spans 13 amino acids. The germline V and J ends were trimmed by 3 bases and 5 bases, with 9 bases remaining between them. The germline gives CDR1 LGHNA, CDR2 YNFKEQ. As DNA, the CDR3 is TGTGCCAGCAGCCAGTGGGGCGGAGATACGCAGTATTTT. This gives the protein CASSQWGGDTQYF.

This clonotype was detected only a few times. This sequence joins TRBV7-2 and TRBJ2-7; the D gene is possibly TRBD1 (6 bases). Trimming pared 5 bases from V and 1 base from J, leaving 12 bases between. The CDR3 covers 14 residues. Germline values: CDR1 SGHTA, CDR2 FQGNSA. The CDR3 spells CASSGSTGSYEQYF. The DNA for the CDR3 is TGTGCCAGCAGCGGATCCACAGGGTCCTACGAGCAGTACTTC.

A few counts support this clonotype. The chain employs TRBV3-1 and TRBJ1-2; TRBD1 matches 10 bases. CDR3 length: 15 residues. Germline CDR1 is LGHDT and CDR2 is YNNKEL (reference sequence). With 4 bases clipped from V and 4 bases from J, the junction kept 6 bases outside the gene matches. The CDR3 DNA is TGTGCCAGCAGCCTTCACGGACAGGGGGGCTATGGCTACACCTTC. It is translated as CASSLHGQGGYGYTF.

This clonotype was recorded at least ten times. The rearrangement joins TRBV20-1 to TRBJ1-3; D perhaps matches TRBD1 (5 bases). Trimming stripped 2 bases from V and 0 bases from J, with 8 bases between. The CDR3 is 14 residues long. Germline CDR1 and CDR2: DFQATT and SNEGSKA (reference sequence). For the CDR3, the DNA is TGCAGTGCTAGACCCCAGGGCTCTGGAAACACCATATATTTT. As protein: CSARPQGSGNTIYF.

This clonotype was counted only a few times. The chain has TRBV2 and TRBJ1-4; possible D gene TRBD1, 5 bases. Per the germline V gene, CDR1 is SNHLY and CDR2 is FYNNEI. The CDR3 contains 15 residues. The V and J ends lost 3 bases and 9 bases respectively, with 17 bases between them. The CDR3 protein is CASSDGVGASQKLFF. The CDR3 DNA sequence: TGTGCCAGCAGTGATGGGGTCGGGGCCAGCCAAAAACTGTTTTTT.

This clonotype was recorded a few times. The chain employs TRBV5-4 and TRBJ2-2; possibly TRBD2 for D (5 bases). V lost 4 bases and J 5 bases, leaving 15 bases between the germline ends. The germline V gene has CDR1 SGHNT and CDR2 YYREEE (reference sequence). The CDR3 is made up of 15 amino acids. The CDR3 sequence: CASSLVGTGTGELFF. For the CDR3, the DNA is TGTGCCAGCAGCCTAGTTGGCACGGGGACCGGGGAGCTGTTTTTT.

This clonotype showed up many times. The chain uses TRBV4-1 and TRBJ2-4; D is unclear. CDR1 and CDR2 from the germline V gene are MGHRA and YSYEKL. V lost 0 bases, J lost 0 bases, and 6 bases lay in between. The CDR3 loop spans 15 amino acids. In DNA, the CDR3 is TGCGCCAGCAGCCAAGATGGTCTAGCCAAAAACATTCAGTACTTC. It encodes CASSQDGLAKNIQYF.

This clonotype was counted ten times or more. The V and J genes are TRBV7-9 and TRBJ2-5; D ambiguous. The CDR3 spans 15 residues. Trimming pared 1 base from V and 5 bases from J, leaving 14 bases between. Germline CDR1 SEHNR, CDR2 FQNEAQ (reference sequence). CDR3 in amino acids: CASSLVRGLGETQYF. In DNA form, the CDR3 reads TGTGCCAGCAGCTTAGTCCGCGGCCTGGGGGAGACCCAGTACTTC.

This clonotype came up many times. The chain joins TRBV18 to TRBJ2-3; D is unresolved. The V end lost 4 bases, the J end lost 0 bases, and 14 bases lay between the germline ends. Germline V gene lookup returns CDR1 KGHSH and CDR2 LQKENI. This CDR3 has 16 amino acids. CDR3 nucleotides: TGTGCCAGCTCACAGGGTGTACTGCCTAGCACAGATACGCAGTATTTT. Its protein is CASSQGVLPSTDTQYF.

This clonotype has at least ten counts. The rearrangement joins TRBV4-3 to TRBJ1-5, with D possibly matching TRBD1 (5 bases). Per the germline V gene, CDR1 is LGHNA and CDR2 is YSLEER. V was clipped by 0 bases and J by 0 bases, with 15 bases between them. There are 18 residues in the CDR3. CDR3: CASSQDRSADSSNQPQHF. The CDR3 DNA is TGCGCCAGCAGCCAAGACCGGAGCGCAGACAGTAGCAATCAGCCCCAGCATTTT.

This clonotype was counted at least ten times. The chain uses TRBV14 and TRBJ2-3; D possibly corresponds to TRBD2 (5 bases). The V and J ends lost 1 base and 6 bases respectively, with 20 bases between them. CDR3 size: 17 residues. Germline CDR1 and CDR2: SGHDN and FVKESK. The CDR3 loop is CASSQGRGWGERDTQYF. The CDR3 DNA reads TGTGCCAGCAGCCAAGGCCGAGGATGGGGAGAGAGGGATACGCAGTATTTT.

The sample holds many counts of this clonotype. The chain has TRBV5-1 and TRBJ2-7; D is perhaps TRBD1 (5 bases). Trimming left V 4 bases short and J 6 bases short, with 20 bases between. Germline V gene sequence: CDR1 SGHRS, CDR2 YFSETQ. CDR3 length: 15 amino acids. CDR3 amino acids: CASSGSTYRTSEQYF. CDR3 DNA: TGCGCCAGCAGCGGATCTACGTACAGGACGAGCGAGCAGTACTTC. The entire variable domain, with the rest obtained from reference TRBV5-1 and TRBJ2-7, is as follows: KAGVTQTPRYLIKTRGQQVTLSCSPISGHRSVSWYQQTPGQGLQFLFEYFSETQRNKGNFPGRFSGRQFSNSRSEMNVSTLELGDSALYLCASSGSTYRTSEQYFGPGTRLTVT.

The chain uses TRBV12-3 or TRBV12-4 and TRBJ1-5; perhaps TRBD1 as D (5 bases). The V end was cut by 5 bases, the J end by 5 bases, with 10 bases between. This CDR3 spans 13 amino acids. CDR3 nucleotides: TGTGCCAGCAGTGGGACCCTCGATCAGCCCCAGCATTTT. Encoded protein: CASSGTLDQPQHF.

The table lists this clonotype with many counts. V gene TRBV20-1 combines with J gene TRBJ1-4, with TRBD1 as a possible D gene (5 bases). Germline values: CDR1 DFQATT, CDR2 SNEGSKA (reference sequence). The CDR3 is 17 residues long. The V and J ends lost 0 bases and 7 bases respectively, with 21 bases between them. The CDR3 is CSARDKGVWRVSEKLFF. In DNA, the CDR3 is TGCAGTGCTAGAGATAAAGGGGTTTGGCGAGTGAGTGAAAAACTGTTTTTT.